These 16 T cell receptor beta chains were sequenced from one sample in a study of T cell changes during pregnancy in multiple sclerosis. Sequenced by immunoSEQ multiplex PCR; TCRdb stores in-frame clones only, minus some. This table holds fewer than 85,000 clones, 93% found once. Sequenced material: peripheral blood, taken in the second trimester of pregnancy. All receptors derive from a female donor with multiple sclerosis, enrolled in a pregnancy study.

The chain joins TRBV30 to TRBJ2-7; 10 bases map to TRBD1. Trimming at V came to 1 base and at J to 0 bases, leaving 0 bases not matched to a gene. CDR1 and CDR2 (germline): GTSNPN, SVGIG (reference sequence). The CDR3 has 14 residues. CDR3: CAWSGDRGSYEQYF. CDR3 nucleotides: TGTGCCTGGAGTGGGGACAGGGGCTCCTACGAGCAGTACTTC.

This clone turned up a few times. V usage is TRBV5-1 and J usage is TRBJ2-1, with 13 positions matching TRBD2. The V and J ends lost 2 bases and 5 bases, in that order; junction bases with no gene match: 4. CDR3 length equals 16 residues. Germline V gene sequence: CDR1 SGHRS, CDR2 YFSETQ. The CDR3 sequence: CASSLQLAGGNNEQFF. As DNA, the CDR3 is TGCGCCAGCAGCTTACAACTAGCGGGGGGGAACAATGAGCAGTTCTTC.

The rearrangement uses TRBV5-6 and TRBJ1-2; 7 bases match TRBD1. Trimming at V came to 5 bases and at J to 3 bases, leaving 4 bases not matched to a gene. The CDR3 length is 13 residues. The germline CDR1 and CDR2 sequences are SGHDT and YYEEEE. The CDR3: CASSRDSYYGYTF. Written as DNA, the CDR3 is TGTGCCAGCAGTCGGGACAGTTACTATGGCTACACCTTC.

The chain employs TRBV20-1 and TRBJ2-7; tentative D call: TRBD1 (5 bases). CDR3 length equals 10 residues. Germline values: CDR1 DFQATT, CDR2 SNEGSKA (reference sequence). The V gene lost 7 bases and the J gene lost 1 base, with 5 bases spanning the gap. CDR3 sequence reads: CSGQSYEQYF. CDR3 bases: TGCAGTGGACAGTCCTACGAGCAGTACTTC.

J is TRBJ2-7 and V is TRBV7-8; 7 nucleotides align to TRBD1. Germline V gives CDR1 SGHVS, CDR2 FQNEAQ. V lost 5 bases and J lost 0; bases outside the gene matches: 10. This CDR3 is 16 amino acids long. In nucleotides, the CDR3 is TGTGCCAGCAGCGAACTCGGACAGGCGAGCTCCTACGAGCAGTACTTC. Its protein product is CASSELGQASSYEQYF.

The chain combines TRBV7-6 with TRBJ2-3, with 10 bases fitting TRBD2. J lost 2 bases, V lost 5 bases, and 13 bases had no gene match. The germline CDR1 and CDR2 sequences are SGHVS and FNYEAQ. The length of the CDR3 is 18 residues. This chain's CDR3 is CASSPRLAGQPNTDTQYF. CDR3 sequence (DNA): TGTGCCAGCAGCCCGAGACTAGCGGGCCAACCTAACACAGATACGCAGTATTTT.

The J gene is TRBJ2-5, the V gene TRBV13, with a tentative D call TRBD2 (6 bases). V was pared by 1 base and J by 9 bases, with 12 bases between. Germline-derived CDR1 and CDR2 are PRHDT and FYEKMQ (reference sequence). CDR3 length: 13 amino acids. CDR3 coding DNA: TGTGCCAGCAGCTTAGAGGGTGGCGGGGCCCAGTACTTC. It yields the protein CASSLEGGGAQYF.

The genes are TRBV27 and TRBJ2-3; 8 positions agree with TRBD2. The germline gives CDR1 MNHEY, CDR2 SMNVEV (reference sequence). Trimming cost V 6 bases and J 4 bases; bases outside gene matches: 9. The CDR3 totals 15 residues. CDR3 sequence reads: CASSGGAVGPDTQYF. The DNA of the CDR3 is TGTGCCAGCAGCGGGGGGGCGGTCGGGCCAGATACGCAGTATTTT.

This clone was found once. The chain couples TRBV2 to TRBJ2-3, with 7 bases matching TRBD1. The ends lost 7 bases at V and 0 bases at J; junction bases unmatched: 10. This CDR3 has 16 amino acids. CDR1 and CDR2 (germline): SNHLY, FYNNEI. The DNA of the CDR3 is TGTGCCAGCATAAGGGGGCCAGGCTGGAGCACAGATACGCAGTATTTT. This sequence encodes CASIRGPGWSTDTQYF.

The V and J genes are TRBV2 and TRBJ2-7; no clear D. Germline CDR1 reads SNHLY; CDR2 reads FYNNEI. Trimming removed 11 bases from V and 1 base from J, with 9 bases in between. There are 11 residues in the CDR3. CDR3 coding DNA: TGTGCCGCCGCCAGATCCTACGAGCAGTACTTC. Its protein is CAAARSYEQYF.

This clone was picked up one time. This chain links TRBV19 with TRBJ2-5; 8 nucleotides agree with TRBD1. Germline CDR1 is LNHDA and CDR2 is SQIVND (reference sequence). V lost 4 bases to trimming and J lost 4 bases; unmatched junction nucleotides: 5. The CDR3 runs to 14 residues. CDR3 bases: TGTGCCAGTAGTACCGGACAGGGAGCAGAGACCCAGTACTTC. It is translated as CASSTGQGAETQYF.

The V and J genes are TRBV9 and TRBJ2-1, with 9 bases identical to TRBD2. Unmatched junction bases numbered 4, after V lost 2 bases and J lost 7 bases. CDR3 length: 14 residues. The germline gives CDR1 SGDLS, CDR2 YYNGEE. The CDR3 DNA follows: TGTGCCAGCAGCGTCTCTAGCGGGACGAATGAGCAGTTCTTC. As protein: CASSVSSGTNEQFF.

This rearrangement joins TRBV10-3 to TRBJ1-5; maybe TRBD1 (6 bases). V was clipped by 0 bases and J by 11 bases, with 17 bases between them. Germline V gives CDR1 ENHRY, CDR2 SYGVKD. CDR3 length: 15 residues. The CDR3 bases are TGTGCCATCAGTGAGTCGACAGGACCCTCCCAGTCCCAGCATTTT. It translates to CAISESTGPSQSQHF.

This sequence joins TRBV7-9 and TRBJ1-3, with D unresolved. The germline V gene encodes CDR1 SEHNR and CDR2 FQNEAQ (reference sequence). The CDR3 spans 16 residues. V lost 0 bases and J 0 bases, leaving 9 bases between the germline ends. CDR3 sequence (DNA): TGTGCCAGCAGCTTAGCGGCGGTGGGCTCTGGAAACACCATATATTTT. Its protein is CASSLAAVGSGNTIYF.

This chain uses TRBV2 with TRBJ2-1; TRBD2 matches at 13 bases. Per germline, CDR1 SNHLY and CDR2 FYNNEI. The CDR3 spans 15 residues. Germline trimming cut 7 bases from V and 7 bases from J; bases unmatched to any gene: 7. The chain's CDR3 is CASIPGTSGVNEQFF. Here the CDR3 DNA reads TGTGCCAGCATCCCCGGGACTAGCGGGGTTAATGAGCAGTTCTTC. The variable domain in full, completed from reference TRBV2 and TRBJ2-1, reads EPEVTQTPSHQVTQMGQEVILRCVPISNHLYFYWYRQILGQKVEFLVSFYNNEISEKSEIFDDQFSVERPDGSNFTLKIRSTKLEDSAMYFCASIPGTSGVNEQFFGPGTRLTVL.

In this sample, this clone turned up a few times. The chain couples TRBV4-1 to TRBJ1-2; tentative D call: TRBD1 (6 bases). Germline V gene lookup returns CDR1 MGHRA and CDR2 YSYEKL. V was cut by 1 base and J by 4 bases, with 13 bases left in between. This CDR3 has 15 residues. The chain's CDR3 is CASSQADTGSYGYTF. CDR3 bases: TGCGCCAGCAGCCAAGCGGACACAGGGTCCTATGGCTACACCTTC.